The present T cell receptor (beta chain) was sequenced within a study of T-cell memory formation after mild COVID-19. Remarks on this clonotype: Its antigen is not identified.

Constant-segment primers and 5'RACE yielded cDNA libraries for TCR alpha and TCR beta, each carrying sample barcodes and UMIs. MiXCR, run by TCRdb on the 5' RACE reads, gives a single entry per CDR3 protein. Of hundreds of thousands of distinct CDR3 sequences listed, approximately 15% are singletons. Study-level results: Contracting CD4+ clones were located mainly in CM and EM, and CD8+ clones in EMRA. Day 15 to 85 contracting clones showed balanced CD4/CD8; day 15 to 37 expanders favored CD4+. Memory cells collected pre-infection included some clones that later responded, suggesting cross-reactive memory joined.

This CDR3 region has 14 residues. V was cut by 4 bases and J by 0 bases, with 5 bases left in between. Germline V gene data show CDR1 as SGHNT and CDR2 as YYREEE (reference sequence). The clonotype was recovered from an adult woman who had mild COVID-19 (a few samples of this study predate the infection). Cell type and time point are not known. Specimen: PBMCs or a T cell subset sorted from them (not recorded which). The chain joins TRBV5-4 to TRBJ2-6; no firm D call. The CDR3 bases are TGTGCCAGCAGCCATAGCTCTGGGGCCAACGTCCTGACTTTC. As protein: CASSHSSGANVLTF.